This TCR beta chain is drawn from a study of blood T cell repertoires in COVID-19. Data came from immunoSEQ multiplex PCR; TCRdb stores just in-frame clones and leaves some out. The sample contains over 350,000 clones, 90% to 95% of which appear only once. Germline CDR1 and CDR2: SGHRS and YFSETQ. The ends were cut back, 0 bases at V and 8 bases at J, with 20 bases in the middle. The CDR3 spans 17 residues. The clonotype comes from a woman in her 40s who had been exposed to COVID-19. This chain connects TRBV5-1 to TRBJ1-4, with D maybe TRBD1 (5 bases). The sequenced sample was PBMCs or T cells enriched from blood (not recorded which). Here the CDR3 DNA reads TGCGCCAGCAGCTTGGGGGGCCGGCAGGGAGGAGGCGAAAAACTGTTTTTT. It specifies CASSLGGRQGGGEKLFF.